This T cell receptor (beta chain) stems from a study of beta chain features in type 1 diabetes. Across the study: All of the samples together had some 110 million sorted cells examined. Points from the study as a whole: Significant though moderate, a shortening of TCRB CDR3s appeared in all four CD4+ subsets of Type 1 diabetes patients.

TCRB transcripts that were expressed got sequenced, as all of the isolated RNA had been reverse transcribed. Sequencing was performed with immunoSEQ multiplex PCR; in TCRdb, only in-frame clones are kept and a portion is missing. The repertoire includes a few hundred thousand clones, about 14% of them detected once, and 0.015% to 0.02% sits in the top ten. Remarks on this clone: Antigen: not known.

The length of the CDR3 is 13 residues. From germline, CDR1 is SGHNT and CDR2 YENEEA. V was clipped by 5 bases and J by 2 bases, with 9 bases between them. This receptor was identified in a man aged 30-40 years with type 1 diabetes. The sample comprised naive CD4+ T cells from blood. V gene TRBV11-3 combines with J gene TRBJ1-1, with D uncertain. CDR3 amino acids: CASSLMANTEAFF. DNA of the CDR3: TGTGCCAGCAGCCTTATGGCTAACACTGAAGCTTTCTTT.